Listed below are T cell receptor beta chains from one sample, sequenced in a study of T cell changes during pregnancy in multiple sclerosis. Assay: immunoSEQ multiplex PCR; the TCRdb copy retains only in-frame clones and omits some. This repertoire shows approximately 44,000 clones, just under 95% found once; its top ten account for 0.4% to 0.55%. Sequenced here: CD4+ T cells from peripheral blood mononuclear cells, sampled in the third trimester of pregnancy. These receptors were taken from a female donor with multiple sclerosis, enrolled in a pregnancy study. Both conserved end residues are part of each CDR3. D genes are given only for firm matches. Size is omitted from some rows. Given values are once, few, many or a class for expanded clones.

cdr3_aa: CASSPSLATPYEQYF
cdr3_nt: TGTGCCAGCTCACCATCCCTAGCGACACCTTACGAGCAGTACTTC
cdr3_length: 15
d_call: -
j_call: TRBJ2-7
clone_size: -
v_call: TRBV18

cdr3_aa: CAISEYGSSYEQYF
cdr3_nt: TGTGCCATCAGTGAGTATGGGAGCTCCTACGAGCAGTACTTC
cdr3_length: 14
d_call: -
j_call: TRBJ2-7
clone_size: -
v_call: TRBV10-3

cdr3_aa: CASSSGKWETQYF
cdr3_nt: TGTGCCAGCAGCTCCGGGAAGTGGGAGACCCAGTACTTC
cdr3_length: 13
d_call: -
j_call: TRBJ2-5
clone_size: -
v_call: TRBV7-6

cdr3_aa: CASSPTGGKSQETQYF
cdr3_nt: TGTGCCAGCTCACCTACAGGGGGCAAGTCGCAAGAGACCCAGTACTTC
cdr3_length: 16
d_call: TRBD1
j_call: TRBJ2-5
clone_size: -
v_call: TRBV18

cdr3_aa: CASSSGGDNEQFF
cdr3_nt: TGTGCCAGCTCATCCGGGGGAGACAATGAGCAGTTCTTC
cdr3_length: 13
d_call: -
j_call: TRBJ2-1
clone_size: -
v_call: TRBV18

cdr3_aa: CASSLISGKLFF
cdr3_nt: TGTGCCAGTAGTCTAATAAGCGGAAAACTGTTTTTT
cdr3_length: 12
d_call: -
j_call: TRBJ1-4
clone_size: -
v_call: TRBV19

cdr3_aa: CASSRGGGGNQPQHF
cdr3_nt: TGTGCCAGCAGCCGGGGGGGTGGGGGAAATCAGCCCCAGCATTTT
cdr3_length: 15
d_call: -
j_call: TRBJ1-5
clone_size: once
v_call: TRBV6-5

cdr3_aa: CATSRGPNRGTDTQYF
cdr3_nt: TGTGCCACCAGCAGGGGGCCTAACAGGGGCACAGATACGCAGTATTTT
cdr3_length: 16
d_call: -
j_call: TRBJ2-3
clone_size: -
v_call: TRBV15

cdr3_aa: CASSAGLASYNEQFF
cdr3_nt: TGTGCCAGCAGCGCTGGACTAGCGTCGTACAATGAGCAGTTCTTC
cdr3_length: 15
d_call: TRBD2
j_call: TRBJ2-1
clone_size: -
v_call: TRBV5-6

cdr3_aa: CASSQGALTYEQYF
cdr3_nt: TGTGCCAGCTCACAAGGGGCCCTTACCTACGAGCAGTACTTC
cdr3_length: 14
d_call: -
j_call: TRBJ2-7
clone_size: -
v_call: TRBV18

cdr3_aa: CATATAGTSGPPQYF
cdr3_nt: TGTGCCACCGCTACGGCGGGAACTAGCGGCCCCCCGCAGTACTTC
cdr3_length: 15
d_call: TRBD2
j_call: TRBJ2-7
clone_size: -
v_call: TRBV19

cdr3_aa: CASSKSPGLAGGYNEQFF
cdr3_nt: TGTGCCAGCAGCAAAAGCCCGGGACTAGCGGGAGGGTACAATGAGCAGTTCTTC
cdr3_length: 18
d_call: TRBD2
j_call: TRBJ2-1
clone_size: -
v_call: TRBV27

cdr3_aa: CASSLGGGRGYEQYF
cdr3_nt: TGTGCCAGCAGCTTGGGGGGCGGGAGGGGATACGAGCAGTACTTC
cdr3_length: 15
d_call: TRBD2
j_call: TRBJ2-7
clone_size: few
v_call: TRBV7-2

cdr3_aa: CASSAPGTSGSNEQFF
cdr3_nt: TGTGCCAGCAGCGCCCCCGGGACTAGCGGGAGCAATGAGCAGTTCTTC
cdr3_length: 16
d_call: TRBD2
j_call: TRBJ2-1
clone_size: -
v_call: TRBV9

cdr3_aa: CASSMDRDLNTEAFF
cdr3_nt: TGTGCCAGTAGTATGGACAGAGACCTGAACACTGAAGCTTTCTTT
cdr3_length: 15
d_call: -
j_call: TRBJ1-1
clone_size: -
v_call: TRBV19

cdr3_aa: CASSLGAGGTYGYTF
cdr3_nt: TGTGCCAGCAGCTTGGGCGCAGGGGGCACCTATGGCTACACCTTC
cdr3_length: 15
d_call: TRBD1
j_call: TRBJ1-2
clone_size: -
v_call: TRBV5-8

cdr3_aa: CASSRQVFGEAFF
cdr3_nt: TGTGCCAGCAGCAGACAGGTATTTGGTGAAGCTTTCTTT
cdr3_length: 13
d_call: -
j_call: TRBJ1-1
clone_size: -
v_call: TRBV28

cdr3_aa: CASSPQGAGGGYTF
cdr3_nt: TGTGCCAGCAGTCCTCAGGGGGCGGGTGGTGGCTACACCTTC
cdr3_length: 14
d_call: TRBD1
j_call: TRBJ1-2
clone_size: -
v_call: TRBV6-5

cdr3_aa: CASSLGLAGRDTQYF
cdr3_nt: TGTGCCAGCAGCTTGGGGTTAGCGGGACGTGATACGCAGTATTTT
cdr3_length: 15
d_call: TRBD2
j_call: TRBJ2-3
clone_size: -
v_call: TRBV7-6

cdr3_aa: CASSRLFGERTEAFF
cdr3_nt: TGTGCCAGCAGTCGACTATTTGGGGAGAGAACTGAAGCTTTCTTT
cdr3_length: 15
d_call: -
j_call: TRBJ1-1
clone_size: -
v_call: TRBV6-5

cdr3_aa: CASSMGGAGVNYEQYF
cdr3_nt: TGTGCCAGTAGTATGGGGGGGGCGGGCGTCAACTACGAGCAGTACTTC
cdr3_length: 16
d_call: -
j_call: TRBJ2-7
clone_size: -
v_call: TRBV19

cdr3_aa: CASRQGWSQPQHF
cdr3_nt: TGTGCCAGCAGGCAGGGGTGGAGTCAGCCCCAGCATTTT
cdr3_length: 13
d_call: -
j_call: TRBJ1-5
clone_size: -
v_call: TRBV28

cdr3_aa: CASSQVLARNTDTQYF
cdr3_nt: TGTGCCAGCAGCCAGGTCCTAGCGAGAAACACAGATACGCAGTATTTT
cdr3_length: 16
d_call: -
j_call: TRBJ2-3
clone_size: once
v_call: TRBV4-2

cdr3_aa: CASSQRGAGGGETQYF
cdr3_nt: TGCGCCAGCAGCCAGCGGGGAGCGGGAGGGGGGGAGACCCAGTACTTC
cdr3_length: 16
d_call: TRBD2
j_call: TRBJ2-5
clone_size: -
v_call: TRBV10-2

cdr3_aa: CASSFQTAKAFF
cdr3_nt: TGTGCCAGCAGTTTCCAGACAGCGAAAGCTTTCTTT
cdr3_length: 12
d_call: -
j_call: TRBJ1-1
clone_size: -
v_call: TRBV28

cdr3_aa: CASSSRDSATNYGYTF
cdr3_nt: TGTGCCAGCAGCAGCAGGGACAGTGCAACTAACTATGGCTACACCTTC
cdr3_length: 16
d_call: TRBD1
j_call: TRBJ1-2
clone_size: -
v_call: TRBV7-2

cdr3_aa: CASSPRPGTSGRVTGELFF
cdr3_nt: TGTGCCAGTAGCCCTAGGCCCGGGACTAGCGGGAGGGTCACCGGGGAGCTGTTTTTT
cdr3_length: 19
d_call: TRBD2
j_call: TRBJ2-2
clone_size: -
v_call: TRBV19

cdr3_aa: CASSPGQGNEQYF
cdr3_nt: TGTGCCAGCAGCCCGGGACAGGGTAACGAGCAGTACTTC
cdr3_length: 13
d_call: TRBD1
j_call: TRBJ2-7
clone_size: -
v_call: TRBV28